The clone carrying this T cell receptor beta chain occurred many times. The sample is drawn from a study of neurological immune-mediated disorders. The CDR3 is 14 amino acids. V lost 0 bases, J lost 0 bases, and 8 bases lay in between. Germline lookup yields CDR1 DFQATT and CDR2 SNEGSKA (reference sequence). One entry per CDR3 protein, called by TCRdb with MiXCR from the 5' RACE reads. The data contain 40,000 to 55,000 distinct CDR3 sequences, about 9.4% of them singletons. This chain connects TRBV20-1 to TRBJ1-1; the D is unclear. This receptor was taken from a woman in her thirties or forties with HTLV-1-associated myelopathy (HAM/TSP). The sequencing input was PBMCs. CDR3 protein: CSARDPGLNTEAFF. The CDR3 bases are TGCAGTGCTAGAGACCCGGGCCTGAACACTGAAGCTTTCTTT.